Following are 3 T cell receptor beta chains from one sample sequenced in a study of T cells after yellow fever vaccination. TCRdb redid the calling of the 5' RACE reads with MiXCR, one entry per CDR3 protein. This table has about 340,000 distinct CDR3 sequences, around 12% appearing once. The input for sequencing was CD4+ T cells sorted from PBMCs, taken 15 days after the yellow fever booster vaccination. Every receptor here comes from a man between 18 and 29 years old who received the YFV17D yellow fever vaccine.

V is TRBV7-6 and J is TRBJ2-7; possible D gene TRBD1, 6 bases. Germline V CDR1 and CDR2: SGHVS, FNYEAQ. CDR3 size: 15 residues. V lost 5 bases to trimming and J lost 0 bases, with 14 bases between them. In DNA form, the CDR3 reads TGTGCCAGCAGCAACAGGGTCCCACTCTCCTACGAGCAGTACTTC. It translates to CASSNRVPLSYEQYF.

This clonotype was counted many times. The chain employs TRBV5-1 and TRBJ2-6; D possibly corresponds to TRBD2 (5 bases). CDR1 and CDR2 from the germline V gene are SGHRS and YFSETQ. V lost 6 bases to trimming and J lost 2 bases, with 12 bases between them. The CDR3 is 15 amino acids. CDR3 sequence reads: CASNDGNAGANVLTF. CDR3 DNA: TGCGCCAGCAACGACGGGAACGCTGGGGCCAACGTCCTGACTTTC.

Only a few counts were recorded for this clonotype. DNA for the CDR3: TGCAGTGCTAGAGGGGGGTACAATGAGCAGTTCTTC. Amino acid sequence: CSARGGYNEQFF. The chain combines TRBV20-1 with TRBJ2-1; TRBD1 or TRBD2 may be the D gene (5 bases each). The CDR3 sequence is 12 residues long. The germline V gene has CDR1 DFQATT and CDR2 SNEGSKA (reference sequence). Trimming took 1 base from V and 4 from J, leaving 5 bases between them.